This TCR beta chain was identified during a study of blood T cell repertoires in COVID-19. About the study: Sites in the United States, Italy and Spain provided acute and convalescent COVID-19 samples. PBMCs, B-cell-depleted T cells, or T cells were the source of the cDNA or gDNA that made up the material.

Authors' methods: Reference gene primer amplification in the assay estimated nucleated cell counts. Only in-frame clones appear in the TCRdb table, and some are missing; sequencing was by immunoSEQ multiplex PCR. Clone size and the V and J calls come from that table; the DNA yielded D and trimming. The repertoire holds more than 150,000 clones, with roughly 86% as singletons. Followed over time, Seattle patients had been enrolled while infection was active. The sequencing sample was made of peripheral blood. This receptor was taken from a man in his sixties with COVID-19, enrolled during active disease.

As DNA, the CDR3 is TGTGCCAGCAGCCCGTTAACTAGCGGGGGATACAATGAGCAGTTCTTC. Protein sequence: CASSPLTSGGYNEQFF. The chain has TRBV14 and TRBJ2-1; 11 bases are a match to TRBD2. Germline loops: CDR1 SGHDN, CDR2 FVKESK. V lost 4 bases to trimming and J lost 4 bases; unmatched junction nucleotides: 6. The CDR3 contains 16 residues.